This T cell receptor (beta chain) was sequenced for a study of blood T cell repertoires in COVID-19. Recovered status in Cohort 3 required two negative PCRs, clearance, or symptom resolution. Germline lookup yields CDR1 SGHRS and CDR2 YFSETQ. The CDR3 is made up of 14 amino acids. V shed 4 bases and J shed 4 bases, with 12 bases lying between them. Authors' processing steps: Amplification with reference gene primers provided the estimates of nucleated cell counts. TCRdb's table, derived via immunoSEQ multiplex PCR, lists solely in-frame clones and lacks some. V, J and clone size derive from that table, while D and trimming were established from the DNA sequence. Here the sample spans 200,000 to 250,000 clones, roughly four fifths being singletons.

The sequence was obtained from a woman aged 55-69 years who had recovered from COVID-19. Sequencing was done on a sample of PBMCs or T cells enriched from blood (not recorded which). The chain combines TRBV5-1 with TRBJ1-5; D not resolved. The CDR3 loop reads CASSLDGRNQPQHF. The CDR3 coding sequence is TGCGCCAGCAGCCTGGACGGGAGGAATCAGCCCCAGCATTTT.